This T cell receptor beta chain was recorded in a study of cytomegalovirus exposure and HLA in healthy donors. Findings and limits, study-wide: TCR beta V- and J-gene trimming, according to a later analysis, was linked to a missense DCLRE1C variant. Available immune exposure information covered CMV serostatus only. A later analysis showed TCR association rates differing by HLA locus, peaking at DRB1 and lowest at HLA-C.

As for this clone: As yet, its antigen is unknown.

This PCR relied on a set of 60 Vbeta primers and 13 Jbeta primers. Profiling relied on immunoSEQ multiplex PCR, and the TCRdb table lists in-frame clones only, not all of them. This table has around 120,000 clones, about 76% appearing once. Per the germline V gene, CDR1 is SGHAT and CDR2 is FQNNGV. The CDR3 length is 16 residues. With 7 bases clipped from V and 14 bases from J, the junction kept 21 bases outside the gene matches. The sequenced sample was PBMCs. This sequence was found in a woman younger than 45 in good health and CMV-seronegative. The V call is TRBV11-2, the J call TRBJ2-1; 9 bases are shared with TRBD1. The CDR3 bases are TGTGCCAGCACCAGGGGGGACACCTCGGGACAGGGTTTGAAGTTCTTC. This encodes CASTRGDTSGQGLKFF.